Presented here are 9 T cell receptor beta chains from one specimen sequenced in a study of human T cells and chemical hapten exposure. As to time point: pre-sensitization, week 0. Specified treatment: therapeutic diphenylcyclopropenone sensitization with weekly scalp DPC. From the RACE reads, TCRdb called clonotypes with MiXCR, one entry per CDR3 protein. The repertoire includes roughly 110,000 distinct CDR3 sequences, roughly an eighth of them detected once, and around 1.7% sits in the top ten. The sample here was whole blood, taken in connection with sensitization to the hapten diphenylcyclopropenone (DPC). All receptors come from a woman between 45 and 65 years old with alopecia areata. Some clones in this sample may be carry-over from other donors' samples.

CDR3 sequence reads: CASSATGTGGREQYF. The CDR3 nucleotides read TGTGCCAGCAGCGCCACCGGGACAGGGGGTCGCGAGCAGTACTTC. The chain is built from TRBV9 and TRBJ2-7; 11 nucleotides agree with TRBD1. Per the germline V gene, CDR1 is SGDLS and CDR2 is YYNGEE. There are 15 residues in the CDR3. V shed 3 bases, J shed 6 bases, and the junction held 8 bases outside the gene matches. The whole variable domain, filled in from reference TRBV9 and TRBJ2-7, reads DSGVTQTPKHLITATGQRVTLRCSPRSGDLSVYWYQQSLDQGLQFLIQYYNGEERAKGNILERFSAQQFPDLHSELNLSSLELGDSALYFCASSATGTGGREQYFGPGTRLTVT.

Only a few counts were recorded for this clonotype. This CDR3 reads CASSTRSLAGASGANVLTF. The CDR3 DNA is TGTGCCAGCTCGACCAGATCTTTAGCGGGAGCTTCAGGGGCCAACGTCCTGACTTTC. This chain connects TRBV18 to TRBJ2-6; TRBD2 matches 9 bases. CDR3 length: 19 residues. Looked up from germline, CDR1 is KGHSH and CDR2 is LQKENI. Trimming took 6 bases from V and 4 from J; bases not matched to a gene: 16.

In its sample, this clonotype was seen a few times. The V call is TRBV15, the J call TRBJ2-5, with D unresolved. The CDR3 consists of 12 residues. Germline assignment: CDR1 LNHNV and CDR2 YYDKDF (reference sequence). Trimming took 1 base from V and 6 from J, leaving 6 bases between them. CDR3 DNA: TGTGCCACCAGCAGAGCACGAAAGACCCAGTACTTC. Its protein is CATSRARKTQYF.

CDR3 sequence (DNA): TGTGCCACACGGGACCCTTTCAAAGAGACCCAGTACTTC. This encodes CATRDPFKETQYF. V gene TRBV28 combines with J gene TRBJ2-5, with D perhaps TRBD1 or TRBD2 (5 bases each). This CDR3 has 13 amino acids. V was cut by 10 bases and J by 3 bases, with 15 bases left in between. Per the germline V gene, CDR1 is MDHEN and CDR2 is SYDVKM. The variable domain in full, with the rest retrieved from reference TRBV28 and TRBJ2-5, is DVKVTQSSRYLVKRTGEKVFLECVQDMDHENMFWYRQDPGLGLRLIYFSYDVKMKEKGDIPEGYSVSREKKERFSLILESASTNQTSMYLCATRDPFKETQYFGPGTRLLVL.

This clonotype was counted a few times. This chain connects TRBV11-3 to TRBJ2-3; 7 bases are a match to TRBD1. V shed 3 bases, J shed 7 bases, and the junction held 7 bases outside the gene matches. The length of the CDR3 is 14 residues. Germline V gene lookup returns CDR1 SGHNT and CDR2 YENEEA. The CDR3 loop is CASSFRGNEYTQYF. The CDR3 DNA follows: TGTGCCAGCAGCTTCAGGGGGAATGAATATACGCAGTATTTT.

This sequence joins TRBV12-3 or TRBV12-4 and TRBJ1-2; possible D gene TRBD1, 6 bases. The V and J ends lost 10 bases and 8 bases respectively, with 20 bases between them. The CDR3 sequence is 13 residues long. CDR3: CATHLRRGEGYTF. CDR3 nucleotide sequence: TGTGCCACCCACCTCCGCAGGGGCGAAGGCTACACCTTC.

The table lists this clonotype with a few counts. The V and J genes are TRBV24-1 and TRBJ2-7; TRBD1 aligns across 9 bases. CDR1 KGHDR and CDR2 SFDVKD come from the germline V gene. With V trimmed by 4 bases and J by 5 bases, 2 bases remained unmatched. The CDR3 totals 13 residues. This chain's CDR3 is CATSEQGADEQYF. Written as DNA, the CDR3 is TGTGCCACCAGTGAACAGGGGGCGGACGAGCAGTACTTC.

This clonotype was seen a few times. Written as DNA, the CDR3 is TGTGCCAGCAGCGTCGGGGACCTTAATTCACCCCTCCACTTT. Amino acids: CASSVGDLNSPLHF. The chain employs TRBV9 and TRBJ1-6; tentative D call: TRBD1 (5 bases). CDR3 length: 14 residues. The V end was cut by 2 bases, the J end by 6 bases, with 9 bases between. In germline, CDR1 is SGDLS, CDR2 YYNGEE.

The gene calls are TRBV3-1 and TRBJ2-7, with a weak D call TRBD1 (6 bases). The CDR3 has 14 amino acids. V gave up 2 bases and J gave up 3 bases, with 11 bases separating them. Germline CDR1 and CDR2: LGHDT and YNNKEL (reference sequence). CDR3 sequence (DNA): TGTGCCAGCAGCCAAAAAGGACAGAACTACGAGCAGTACTTC. Translation gives CASSQKGQNYEQYF.